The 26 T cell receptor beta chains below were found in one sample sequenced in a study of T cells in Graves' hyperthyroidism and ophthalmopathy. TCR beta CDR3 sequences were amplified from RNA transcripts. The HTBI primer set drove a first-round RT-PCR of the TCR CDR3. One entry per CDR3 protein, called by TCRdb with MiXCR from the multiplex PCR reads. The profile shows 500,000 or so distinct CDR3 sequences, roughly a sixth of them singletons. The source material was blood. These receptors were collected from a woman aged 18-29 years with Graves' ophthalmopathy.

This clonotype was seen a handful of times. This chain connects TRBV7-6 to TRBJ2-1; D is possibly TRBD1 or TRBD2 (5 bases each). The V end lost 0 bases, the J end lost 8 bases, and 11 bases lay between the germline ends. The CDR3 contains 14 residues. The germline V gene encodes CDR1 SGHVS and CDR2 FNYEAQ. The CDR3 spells CASSLARGLDEQFF. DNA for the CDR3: TGTGCCAGCAGCTTAGCGAGGGGTTTGGATGAGCAGTTCTTC. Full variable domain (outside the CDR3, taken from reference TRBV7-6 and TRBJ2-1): GAGVSQSPRYKVTKRGQDVALRCDPISGHVSLYWYRQALGQGPEFLTYFNYEAQQDKSGLPNDRFSAERPEGSISTLTIQRTEQRDSAMYRCASSLARGLDEQFFGPGTRLTVL.

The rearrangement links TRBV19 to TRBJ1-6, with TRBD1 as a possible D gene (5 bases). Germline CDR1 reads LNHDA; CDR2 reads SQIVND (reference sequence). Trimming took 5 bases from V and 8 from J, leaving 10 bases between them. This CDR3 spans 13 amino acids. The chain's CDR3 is CASSRDRYSPLHF. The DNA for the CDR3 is TGTGCCAGTAGTCGGGACCGATATTCACCCCTCCACTTT.

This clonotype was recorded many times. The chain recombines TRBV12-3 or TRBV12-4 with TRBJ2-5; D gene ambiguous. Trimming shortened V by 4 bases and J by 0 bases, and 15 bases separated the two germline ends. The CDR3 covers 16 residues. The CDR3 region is CASSSIADKYQETQYF. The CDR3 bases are TGTGCCAGCAGTTCGATTGCCGACAAGTACCAAGAGACCCAGTACTTC.

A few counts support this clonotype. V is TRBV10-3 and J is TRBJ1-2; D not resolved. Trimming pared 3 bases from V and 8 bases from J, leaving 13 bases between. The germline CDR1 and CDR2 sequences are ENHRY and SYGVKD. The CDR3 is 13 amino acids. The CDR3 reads CAISEPVEEGYTF. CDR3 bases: TGTGCCATCAGTGAACCGGTTGAAGAGGGCTACACCTTC.

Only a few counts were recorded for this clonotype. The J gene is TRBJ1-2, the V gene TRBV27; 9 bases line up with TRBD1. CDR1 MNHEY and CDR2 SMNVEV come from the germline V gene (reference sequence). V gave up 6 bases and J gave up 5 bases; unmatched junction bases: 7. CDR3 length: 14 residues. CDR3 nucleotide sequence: TGTGCCAGCAGGGGGGCCGGGACAGGGTATGGCTACACCTTC. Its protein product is CASRGAGTGYGYTF.

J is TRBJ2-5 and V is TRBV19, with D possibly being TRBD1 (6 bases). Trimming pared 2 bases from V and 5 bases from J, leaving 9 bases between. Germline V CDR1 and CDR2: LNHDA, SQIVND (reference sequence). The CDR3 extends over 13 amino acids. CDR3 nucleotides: TGTGCCAGTAGTATACAGGGGTCGGAGACCCAGTACTTC. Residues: CASSIQGSETQYF.

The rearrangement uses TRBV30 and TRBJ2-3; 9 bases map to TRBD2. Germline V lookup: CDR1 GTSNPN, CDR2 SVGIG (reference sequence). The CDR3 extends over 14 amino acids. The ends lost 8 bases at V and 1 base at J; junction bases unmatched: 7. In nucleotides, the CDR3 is TGTGCCAGTAATTTAGCGGGGGGCACAGATACGCAGTATTTT. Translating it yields CASNLAGGTDTQYF.

DNA for the CDR3: TGTGCCAGCAGTTCGACTACTTACAATGAGCAGTACTTC. Residues: CASSSTTYNEQYF. The chain employs TRBV27 and TRBJ2-1; TRBD2 might be the D (5 bases). TRBJ2-7 matches the DNA end more closely, so the J call is doubtful. The CDR3 extends over 13 amino acids. Per germline, CDR1 MNHEY and CDR2 SMNVEV (reference sequence).

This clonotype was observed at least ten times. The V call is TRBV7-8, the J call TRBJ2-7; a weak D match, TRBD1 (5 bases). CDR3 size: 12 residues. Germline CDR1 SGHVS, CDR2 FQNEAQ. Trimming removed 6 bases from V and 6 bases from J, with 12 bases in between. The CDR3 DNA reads TGTGCCAGCAGGAACTACAGGTCCGAGCAGTACTTC. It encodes CASRNYRSEQYF. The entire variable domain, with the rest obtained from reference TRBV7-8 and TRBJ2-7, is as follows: GAGVSQSPRYKVAKRGQDVALRCDPISGHVSLFWYQQALGQGPEFLTYFQNEAQLDKSGLPSDRFFAERPEGSVSTLKIQRTQQEDSAVYLCASRNYRSEQYFGPGTRLTVT.

The CDR3 region is CASSFRGGAEAFF. The DNA for the CDR3 is TGTGCCAGCAGCTTTCGAGGAGGCGCTGAAGCTTTCTTT. V and J are TRBV5-4 and TRBJ1-1; D is unclear. The CDR3 consists of 13 residues. Germline V gives CDR1 SGHNT, CDR2 YYREEE (reference sequence). V was cut by 2 bases and J by 6 bases, with 11 bases left in between.

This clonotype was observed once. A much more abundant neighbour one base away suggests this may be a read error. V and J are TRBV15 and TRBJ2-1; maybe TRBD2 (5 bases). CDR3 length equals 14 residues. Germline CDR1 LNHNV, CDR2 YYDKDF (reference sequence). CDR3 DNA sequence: TGTGCCATCAGCAGAGACCTTGCTGGAGGCGAGCAGTTCTTC. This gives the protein CAISRDLAGGEQFF.

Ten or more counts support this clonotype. CDR3 coding DNA: TGTGCCAGCAGTTACGGTGTCGGCTCCGGCCACCGGTACACCGGGGAGCTGTTTTTT. Translating gives CASSYGVGSGHRYTGELFF. The chain couples TRBV6-5 to TRBJ2-2; D is undetermined. The germline gives CDR1 MNHEY, CDR2 SVGAGI. The CDR3 covers 19 residues. The V end lost 2 bases, the J end lost 3 bases, and 22 bases lay between the germline ends.

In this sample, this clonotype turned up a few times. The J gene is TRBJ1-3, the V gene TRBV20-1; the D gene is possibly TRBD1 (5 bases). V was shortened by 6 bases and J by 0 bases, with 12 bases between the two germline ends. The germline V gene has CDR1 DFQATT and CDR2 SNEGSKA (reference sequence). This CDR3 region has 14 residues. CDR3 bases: TGCAGTGCCCGGGACGGGAGCTCTGGAAACACCATATATTTT. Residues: CSARDGSSGNTIYF.

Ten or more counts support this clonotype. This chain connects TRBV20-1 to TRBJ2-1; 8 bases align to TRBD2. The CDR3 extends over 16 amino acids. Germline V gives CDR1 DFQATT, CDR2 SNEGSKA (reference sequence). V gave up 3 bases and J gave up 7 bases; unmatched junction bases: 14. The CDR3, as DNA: TGCAGTGCTAGTGATATAGCGGGGAGTATCCTGAATGAGCAGTTCTTC. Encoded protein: CSASDIAGSILNEQFF.

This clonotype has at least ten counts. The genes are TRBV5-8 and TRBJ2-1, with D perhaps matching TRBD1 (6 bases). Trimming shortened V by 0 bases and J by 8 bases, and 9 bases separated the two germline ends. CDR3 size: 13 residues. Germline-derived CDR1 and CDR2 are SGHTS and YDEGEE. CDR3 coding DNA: TGTGCCAGCAGCTTGGACAGGGATTATGAGCAGTTCTTC. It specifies CASSLDRDYEQFF.

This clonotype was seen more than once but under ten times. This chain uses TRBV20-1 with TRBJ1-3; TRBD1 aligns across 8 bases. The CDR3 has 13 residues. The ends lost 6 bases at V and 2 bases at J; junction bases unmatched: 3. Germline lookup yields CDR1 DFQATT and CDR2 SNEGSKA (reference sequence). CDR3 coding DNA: TGCAGTGCACGGACAGGGACTGGAAACACCATATATTTT. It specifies CSARTGTGNTIYF.

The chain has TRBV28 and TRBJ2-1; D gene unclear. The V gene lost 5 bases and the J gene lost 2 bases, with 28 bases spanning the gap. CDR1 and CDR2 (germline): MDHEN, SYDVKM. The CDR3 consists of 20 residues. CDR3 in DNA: TGTGCCAGCAGTCCAGCATTCGGATTTGGCGGCCCCTCGACCTACAATGAGCAGTTCTTC. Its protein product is CASSPAFGFGGPSTYNEQFF. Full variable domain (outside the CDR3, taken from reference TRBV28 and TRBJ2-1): DVKVTQSSRYLVKRTGEKVFLECVQDMDHENMFWYRQDPGLGLRLIYFSYDVKMKEKGDIPEGYSVSREKKERFSLILESASTNQTSMYLCASSPAFGFGGPSTYNEQFFGPGTRLTVL.

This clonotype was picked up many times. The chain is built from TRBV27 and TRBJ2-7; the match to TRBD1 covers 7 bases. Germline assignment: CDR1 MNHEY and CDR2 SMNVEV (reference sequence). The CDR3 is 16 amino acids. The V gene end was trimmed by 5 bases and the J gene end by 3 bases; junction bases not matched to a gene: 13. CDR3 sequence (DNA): TGTGCCAGCAGTGATGACCACGACAGGGCAAACTACGAGCAGTACTTC. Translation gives CASSDDHDRANYEQYF.

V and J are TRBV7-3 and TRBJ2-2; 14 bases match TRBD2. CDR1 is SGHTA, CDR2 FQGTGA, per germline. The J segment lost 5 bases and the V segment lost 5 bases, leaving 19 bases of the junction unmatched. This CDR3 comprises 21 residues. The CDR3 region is CASSPLGGGLAGGLWTGELFF. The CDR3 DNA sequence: TGTGCCAGCAGCCCCCTCGGGGGTGGACTAGCGGGGGGCCTGTGGACCGGGGAGCTGTTTTTT. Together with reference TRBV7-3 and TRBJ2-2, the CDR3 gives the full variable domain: GAGVSQTPSNKVTEKGKYVELRCDPISGHTALYWYRQSLGQGPEFLIYFQGTGAADDSGLPNDRFFAVRPEGSVSTLKIQRTERGDSAVYLCASSPLGGGLAGGLWTGELFFGEGSRLTVL.

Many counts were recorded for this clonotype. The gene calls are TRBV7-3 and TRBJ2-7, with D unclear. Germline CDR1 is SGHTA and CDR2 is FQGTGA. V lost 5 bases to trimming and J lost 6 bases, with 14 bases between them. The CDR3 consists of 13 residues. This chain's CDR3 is CASSAAPSVEQYF. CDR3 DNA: TGTGCCAGCAGCGCCGCCCCGAGTGTCGAGCAGTACTTC.

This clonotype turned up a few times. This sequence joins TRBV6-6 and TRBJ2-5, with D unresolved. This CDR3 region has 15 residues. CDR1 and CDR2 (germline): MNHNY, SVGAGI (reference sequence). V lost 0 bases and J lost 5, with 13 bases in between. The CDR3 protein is CASSYSLAATETQYF. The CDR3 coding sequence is TGTGCCAGCAGTTACTCCCTGGCTGCGACGGAGACCCAGTACTTC.

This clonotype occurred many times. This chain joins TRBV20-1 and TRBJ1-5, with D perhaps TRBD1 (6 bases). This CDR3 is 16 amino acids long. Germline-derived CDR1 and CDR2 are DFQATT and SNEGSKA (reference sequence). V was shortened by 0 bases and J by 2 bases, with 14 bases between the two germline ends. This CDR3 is CSARDTGALGNQPQHF. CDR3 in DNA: TGCAGTGCTAGAGATACGGGGGCGCTTGGCAATCAGCCCCAGCATTTT.

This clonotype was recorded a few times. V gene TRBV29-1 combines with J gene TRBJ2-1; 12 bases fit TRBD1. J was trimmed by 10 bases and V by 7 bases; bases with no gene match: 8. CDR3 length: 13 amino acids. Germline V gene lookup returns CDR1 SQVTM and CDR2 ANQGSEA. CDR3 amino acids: CSGDRGRVQEQFF. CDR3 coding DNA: TGCAGCGGGGACAGGGGGCGAGTTCAGGAGCAGTTCTTC.

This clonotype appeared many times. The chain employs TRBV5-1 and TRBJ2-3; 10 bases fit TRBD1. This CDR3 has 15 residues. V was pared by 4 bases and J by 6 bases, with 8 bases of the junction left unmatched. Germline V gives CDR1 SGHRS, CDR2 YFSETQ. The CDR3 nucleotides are TGCGCCAGCAGCATCTCCGGGACAGGGGCGGATACGCAGTATTTT. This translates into CASSISGTGADTQYF.

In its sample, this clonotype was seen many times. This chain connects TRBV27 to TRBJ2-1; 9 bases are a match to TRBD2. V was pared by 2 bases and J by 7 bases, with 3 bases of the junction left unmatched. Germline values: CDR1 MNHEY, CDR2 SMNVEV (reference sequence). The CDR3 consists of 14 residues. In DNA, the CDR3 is TGTGCCAGCAGTTTAAGGACTAGCGTAAATGAGCAGTTCTTC. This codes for CASSLRTSVNEQFF.

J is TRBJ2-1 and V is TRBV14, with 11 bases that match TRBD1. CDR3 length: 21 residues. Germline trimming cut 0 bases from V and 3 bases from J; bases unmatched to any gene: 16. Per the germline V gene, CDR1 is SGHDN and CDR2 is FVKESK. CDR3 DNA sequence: TGTGCCAGCAGCCAAGATGGAAGGTGGAGGACAGGGGGCCAAGGCTACAATGAGCAGTTCTTC. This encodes CASSQDGRWRTGGQGYNEQFF.